The 13 T cell receptor beta chains below were found in one sample sequenced in a study of cytomegalovirus exposure and HLA in healthy donors. PCR involved 60 Vbeta and 13 Jbeta primers. Repertoires were generated with immunoSEQ multiplex PCR, while TCRdb's copy carries only in-frame clones and drops some. The table records under 250,000 clones, 76% of them present only once. The sequenced material came from PBMCs. All receptors come from a man aged 18 to 29 in good health and CMV-seronegative.

This clone appeared a single time. V is TRBV10-2 and J is TRBJ1-5; D ambiguous. Germline V gene sequence: CDR1 WSHSY, CDR2 SAAADI. This CDR3 comprises 15 residues. The V and J ends lost 8 bases and 0 bases respectively, with 14 bases between them. The CDR3 DNA reads as TGCGCCAGCCTCCGGGGTCCGGATAGCAATCAGCCCCAGCATTTT. This codes for CASLRGPDSNQPQHF.

The chain has TRBV29-1 and TRBJ2-5; a weak D match, TRBD2 (6 bases). In germline, CDR1 is SQVTM, CDR2 ANQGSEA. The CDR3 is 12 residues long. Trimming cost V 4 bases and J 5 bases, with 11 bases left between them. As DNA, the CDR3 is TGCAGCGTTGGGGGGGTTGGGGAGACCCAGTACTTC. As protein: CSVGGVGETQYF. The full variable domain, in which reference TRBV29-1 and TRBJ2-5 provide the parts outside the CDR3, is SAVISQKPSRDICQRGTSLTIQCQVDSQVTMMFWYRQQPGQSLTLIATANQGSEATYESGFVIDKFPISRPNLTFSTLTVSNMSPEDSSIYLCSVGGVGETQYFGPGTRLLVL.

The rearrangement uses TRBV7-9 and TRBJ1-1; possible D gene TRBD1, 6 bases. V lost 6 bases to trimming and J lost 5 bases, with 10 bases between them. Germline V gene data show CDR1 as SEHNR and CDR2 as FQNEAQ (reference sequence). CDR3 length equals 12 residues. CDR3 DNA sequence: TGTGCCAGCAGTCCAGGGGAGACTGAAGCTTTCTTT. Its translation: CASSPGETEAFF.

This clone was counted only a few times. The genes are TRBV10-2 and TRBJ2-5, with TRBD1 matching 8 bases. The CDR3 covers 15 residues. With 1 base clipped from V and 5 bases from J, the junction kept 6 bases outside the gene matches. CDR1 is WSHSY and CDR2 is SAAADI in the germline V gene. CDR3 DNA sequence: TGCGCCAGCAGTGAGTGGCAGGGGGCTCGGGAGACCCAGTACTTC. Translated, it gives CASSEWQGARETQYF.

The chain carries TRBV5-4 and TRBJ1-2; TRBD1 aligns across 7 bases. With V trimmed by 0 bases and J by 2 bases, 4 bases remained unmatched. This CDR3 has 15 amino acids. The germline V gene encodes CDR1 SGHNT and CDR2 YYREEE (reference sequence). The CDR3, as DNA: TGTGCCAGCAGCTTGGGAGGGGGCAACAACTATGGCTACACCTTC. Protein: CASSLGGGNNYGYTF. The full variable domain, with the rest looked up from reference TRBV5-4 and TRBJ1-2, is ETGVTQSPTHLIKTRGQQVTLRCSSQSGHNTVSWYQQALGQGPQFIFQYYREEENGRGNFPPRFSGLQFPNYSSELNVNALELDDSALYLCASSLGGGNNYGYTFGSGTRLTVV.

This clone has only a few counts. CDR3 loop: CASSPAGLAADTQYF. DNA of the CDR3: TGTGCCAGCAGCCCCGCGGGACTAGCGGCAGATACGCAGTATTTT. The chain uses TRBV7-3 and TRBJ2-3; 11 nucleotides agree with TRBD2. There are 15 residues in the CDR3. Germline V gives CDR1 SGHTA, CDR2 FQGTGA. V was clipped by 5 bases and J by 4 bases; unmatched bases: 5.

The rearrangement joins TRBV20-1 to TRBJ1-2; no clear D gene. In germline, CDR1 is DFQATT, CDR2 SNEGSKA (reference sequence). Trimming removed 3 bases at V and 7 bases at J, with 9 bases between. This CDR3 contains 11 residues. The CDR3 is CSASTGSGYTF. In DNA, the CDR3 is TGCAGTGCTAGTACGGGTTCTGGCTACACCTTC.

The gene calls are TRBV2 and TRBJ2-7, with D possibly TRBD2 on 5 matching bases. Germline assignment: CDR1 SNHLY and CDR2 FYNNEI. Trimming removed 4 bases from V and 6 bases from J, with 22 bases in between. There are 16 residues in the CDR3. This chain's CDR3 is CASSVGTGSLLTEQYF. As DNA, the CDR3 is TGTGCCAGCAGTGTTGGTACGGGGTCCCTGCTTACCGAGCAGTACTTC.

This clone was counted once. V and J are TRBV6-5 and TRBJ2-1; possibly TRBD1 for D (6 bases). V shed 2 bases and J shed 0 bases, with 11 bases lying between them. This CDR3 contains 16 residues. Germline V gene sequence: CDR1 MNHEY, CDR2 SVGAGI. The CDR3 DNA reads TGTGCCAGCAGTTACCGGCAGGGGAGCTCCTACAATGAGCAGTTCTTC. It is translated as CASSYRQGSSYNEQFF.

V usage is TRBV6-4 and J usage is TRBJ2-1; TRBD2 agrees at 8 bases. After removal of 0 bases from V and 2 bases from J, the junction contained 0 bases not matched to a gene. This CDR3 spans 15 amino acids. Germline CDR1 and CDR2: MRHNA and SNTAGT. The CDR3 sequence is CASSDSLAAYNEQFF. The DNA for the CDR3 is TGTGCCAGCAGTGACTCACTAGCGGCCTACAATGAGCAGTTCTTC.

This chain uses TRBV6-5 with TRBJ1-2; the D is unclear. Germline V gene data show CDR1 as MNHEY and CDR2 as SVGAGI. The CDR3 spans 12 residues. The CDR3 spells CATSQDNYGYTF. CDR3 DNA: TGTGCTACGAGTCAGGATAACTATGGCTACACCTTC.

The chain is built from TRBV20-1 and TRBJ2-7; no clear D. The germline V gene has CDR1 DFQATT and CDR2 SNEGSKA (reference sequence). The V end lost 6 bases, the J end lost 3 bases, and 9 bases lay between the germline ends. This CDR3 comprises 11 residues. CDR3 residues: CSAFNNYEQYF. CDR3 DNA sequence: TGCAGTGCATTTAACAACTACGAGCAGTACTTC.

The chain uses TRBV5-1 and TRBJ2-1; TRBD2 might be the D (6 bases). The germline V gene encodes CDR1 SGHRS and CDR2 YFSETQ. V lost 3 bases and J 12 bases, leaving 16 bases between the germline ends. The CDR3 extends over 13 amino acids. CDR3 DNA sequence: TGCGCCAGCAGCTGGAACCGGGACTTGGGGCAGTTCTTC. Protein: CASSWNRDLGQFF.